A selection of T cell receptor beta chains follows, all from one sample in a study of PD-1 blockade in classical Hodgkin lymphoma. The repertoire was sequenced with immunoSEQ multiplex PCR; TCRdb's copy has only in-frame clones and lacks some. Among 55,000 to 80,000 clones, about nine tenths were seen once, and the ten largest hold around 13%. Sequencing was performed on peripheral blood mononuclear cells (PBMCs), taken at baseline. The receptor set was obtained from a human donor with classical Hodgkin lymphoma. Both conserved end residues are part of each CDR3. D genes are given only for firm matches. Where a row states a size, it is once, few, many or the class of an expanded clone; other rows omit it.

cdr3_nt: TGTGCCAGCAGCCGGGGTTTCAGGGAGAAGGATGAGCAGTTCTTC
cdr3_aa: CASSRGFREKDEQFF
d_call: NA
j_call: TRBJ2-1
clone_size: NA
v_call: TRBV5-5

cdr3_nt: TGTGCCAGCAGCGGGGGACAGGGTAACAATCAGCCCCAGCATTTT
cdr3_aa: CASSGGQGNNQPQHF
d_call: TRBD1
j_call: TRBJ1-5
clone_size: NA
v_call: TRBV5-4

cdr3_nt: TGTGCCAGCAGCTTAGTAATCCGACCTACTAGTCGCGGATCCTACGAGCAGTACTTC
cdr3_aa: CASSLVIRPTSRGSYEQYF
d_call: NA
j_call: TRBJ2-7
clone_size: NA
v_call: TRBV7-2

cdr3_nt: TGTGCCCCCAAGGGGGGCAATCAGCCCCAGCATTTT
cdr3_aa: CAPKGGNQPQHF
d_call: NA
j_call: TRBJ1-5
clone_size: NA
v_call: TRBV21-1

cdr3_nt: TGTGCCAGCAGCCAAGACGCGGGGGCCCACAATGAGCAGTTCTTC
cdr3_aa: CASSQDAGAHNEQFF
d_call: NA
j_call: TRBJ2-1
clone_size: NA
v_call: TRBV4-2

cdr3_nt: TGTGCCAGCAGCATCAGCCACCCTCTGGGCTATGGCTACACCTTC
cdr3_aa: CASSISHPLGYGYTF
d_call: NA
j_call: TRBJ1-2
clone_size: NA
v_call: TRBV7-8

cdr3_nt: TGCGCCAGCAGCTTGGAGGGGGGGTCGGTGAATTCACCCCTCCACTTT
cdr3_aa: CASSLEGGSVNSPLHF
d_call: NA
j_call: TRBJ1-6
clone_size: NA
v_call: TRBV5-1

cdr3_nt: TGCGCCAGCAGCCAAGATTCCGGGAGCTCCTACGAGCAGTACTTC
cdr3_aa: CASSQDSGSSYEQYF
d_call: NA
j_call: TRBJ2-7
clone_size: NA
v_call: TRBV4-1

cdr3_nt: TGCAGCGTTGCCCGGCAGGGAAATGAAAAACTGTTTTTT
cdr3_aa: CSVARQGNEKLFF
d_call: NA
j_call: TRBJ1-4
clone_size: NA
v_call: TRBV29-1

cdr3_nt: TGTGCCAGCACCACGGGACAGGGATTCTACGAGCAGTACTTC
cdr3_aa: CASTTGQGFYEQYF
d_call: TRBD1
j_call: TRBJ2-7
clone_size: NA
v_call: TRBV7-2

cdr3_nt: TGTGCCAGCAGGCCGACCGGGACCTGGTCAGACGAGCAGTACTTC
cdr3_aa: CASRPTGTWSDEQYF
d_call: NA
j_call: TRBJ2-7
clone_size: NA
v_call: TRBV2

cdr3_nt: TGTGCCAGCAGCCCCACCAGGGATCATAATTCACCCCTCCACTTT
cdr3_aa: CASSPTRDHNSPLHF
d_call: NA
j_call: TRBJ1-6
clone_size: NA
v_call: TRBV7-2

cdr3_nt: TGTGCCAGCAGCTTACAGAGGCCAGGGGCAGGGAGTCCAGGGGGGCAGTTCTTC
cdr3_aa: CASSLQRPGAGSPGGQFF
d_call: TRBD1
j_call: TRBJ2-1
clone_size: NA
v_call: TRBV7-3

cdr3_nt: TGTGCCAGCAGGATGTTGGGGACTGAAGCTTTCTTT
cdr3_aa: CASRMLGTEAFF
d_call: NA
j_call: TRBJ1-1
clone_size: NA
v_call: TRBV6-5

cdr3_nt: TGTGCCAGCTCACCGGGACCTAGCTCCTATAATTCACCCCTCCACTTT
cdr3_aa: CASSPGPSSYNSPLHF
d_call: NA
j_call: TRBJ1-6
clone_size: NA
v_call: TRBV18

cdr3_nt: TGTGCCAGCAGCGGGGGGCCCGGTACGCAGTATTTT
cdr3_aa: CASSGGPGTQYF
d_call: NA
j_call: TRBJ2-3
clone_size: few
v_call: TRBV7-2

cdr3_nt: TGTGCCAGCAGTTACGCCCTCGGACGGGAGACGCAGTATTTT
cdr3_aa: CASSYALGRETQYF
d_call: NA
j_call: TRBJ2-3
clone_size: NA
v_call: TRBV6-5

cdr3_nt: TGTGCCAGCAGCCAAAGGGTGCAGAATGAAAAACTGTTTTTT
cdr3_aa: CASSQRVQNEKLFF
d_call: NA
j_call: TRBJ1-4
clone_size: NA
v_call: TRBV7-2

cdr3_nt: TGTGCCAGCAGCTCCGACAGGTCCCTCTCACCCCTCCACTTT
cdr3_aa: CASSSDRSLSPLHF
d_call: NA
j_call: TRBJ1-6
clone_size: NA
v_call: TRBV7-6

cdr3_nt: TGTGCCAGCAGCTTAGAATGGCTCCAGCCCCAGCATTTT
cdr3_aa: CASSLEWLQPQHF
d_call: NA
j_call: TRBJ1-5
clone_size: NA
v_call: TRBV7-2

cdr3_nt: TGTGCCAGCACCCTGGTAGGATACTATGGCTACACCTTC
cdr3_aa: CASTLVGYYGYTF
d_call: NA
j_call: TRBJ1-2
clone_size: NA
v_call: TRBV7-2

cdr3_nt: TGTGCCAGCAGCTTAGCAATGAACACTGAAGCTTTCTTT
cdr3_aa: CASSLAMNTEAFF
d_call: NA
j_call: TRBJ1-1
clone_size: NA
v_call: TRBV7-6

cdr3_nt: TGTGCCAGCAGTTTATTAGGCAGCAATGAGCAGTTCTTC
cdr3_aa: CASSLLGSNEQFF
d_call: NA
j_call: TRBJ2-1
clone_size: NA
v_call: TRBV27

cdr3_nt: TGTGCCAGCAAAGGCCCGAACACCGGGGAGCTGTTTTTT
cdr3_aa: CASKGPNTGELFF
d_call: NA
j_call: TRBJ2-2
clone_size: once
v_call: TRBV6-5

cdr3_nt: TGTGCCAGCAGTTTATCCGGGGCGGACAATCAGCCCCAGCATTTT
cdr3_aa: CASSLSGADNQPQHF
d_call: NA
j_call: TRBJ1-5
clone_size: NA
v_call: TRBV27

cdr3_nt: TGTGCCACCAGCAGAGATCCCAACAGGGGAGCCAATCAGCCCCAGCATTTT
cdr3_aa: CATSRDPNRGANQPQHF
d_call: TRBD1
j_call: TRBJ1-5
clone_size: NA
v_call: TRBV15

cdr3_nt: TGTGCCAGCAGTGGAGCAAAGGACGGGGTCAATCAGCCCCAGCATTTT
cdr3_aa: CASSGAKDGVNQPQHF
d_call: NA
j_call: TRBJ1-5
clone_size: NA
v_call: TRBV6-4

cdr3_nt: TGCGCCAGCAGCTTGGTTGGACAGGGGATTTCTGGAAACACCATATATTTT
cdr3_aa: CASSLVGQGISGNTIYF
d_call: TRBD1
j_call: TRBJ1-3
clone_size: NA
v_call: TRBV5-1

cdr3_nt: TGCGCCAGCAGCCAACAGACAGGGGCTGATCAGCCCCAGCATTTT
cdr3_aa: CASSQQTGADQPQHF
d_call: TRBD1
j_call: TRBJ1-5
clone_size: once
v_call: TRBV4-3

cdr3_nt: TGTGCCAGCAGTTTATTCCTCGGAACCACCATATATTTT
cdr3_aa: CASSLFLGTTIYF
d_call: NA
j_call: TRBJ1-3
clone_size: NA
v_call: TRBV28

cdr3_nt: TGTGCCAGCAGCCCTTTGCTTCGGGCCCCACGGTTCACAGATACGCAGTATTTT
cdr3_aa: CASSPLLRAPRFTDTQYF
d_call: NA
j_call: TRBJ2-3
clone_size: NA
v_call: TRBV5-6

cdr3_nt: TGCGCCAGCAGCTTGGGACAGGGGGCGCGAAATGGCTACACCTTC
cdr3_aa: CASSLGQGARNGYTF
d_call: TRBD1
j_call: TRBJ1-2
clone_size: NA
v_call: TRBV5-1

cdr3_nt: TGTGCCAGCAGCTTAGGAGCGGGGGAACAAGAGACCCAGTACTTC
cdr3_aa: CASSLGAGEQETQYF
d_call: TRBD2
j_call: TRBJ2-5
clone_size: NA
v_call: TRBV7-9

cdr3_nt: TGTGCCAGTAGTACCGCCGCGAGCAATGAGCAGTTCTTC
cdr3_aa: CASSTAASNEQFF
d_call: NA
j_call: TRBJ2-1
clone_size: NA
v_call: TRBV19

cdr3_nt: TGTGCCAGCAGCTTCCGGGACGCCCGGAGTGGAAACACCATATATTTT
cdr3_aa: CASSFRDARSGNTIYF
d_call: NA
j_call: TRBJ1-3
clone_size: NA
v_call: TRBV12-1

cdr3_nt: TGTGCCAGCAGCCCAGGGGGGGTCCCCGAGCAGTACTTC
cdr3_aa: CASSPGGVPEQYF
d_call: NA
j_call: TRBJ2-7
clone_size: NA
v_call: TRBV6-5

cdr3_nt: TGTGCCAGCAGCTCCACGACTAGCGGGGGAGCAGATACGCAGTATTTT
cdr3_aa: CASSSTTSGGADTQYF
d_call: TRBD2
j_call: TRBJ2-3
clone_size: NA
v_call: TRBV7-3

cdr3_nt: TGTGCCTGGACTATACAGGAGTCCATATATTTT
cdr3_aa: CAWTIQESIYF
d_call: NA
j_call: TRBJ1-3
clone_size: NA
v_call: TRBV30

cdr3_nt: TGTGCCAGCAGCGTTTACGGGAGCTACAATGAGCAGTTCTTC
cdr3_aa: CASSVYGSYNEQFF
d_call: NA
j_call: TRBJ2-1
clone_size: NA
v_call: TRBV7-9

cdr3_nt: TGCAGTGCTAGATCCGAGTACGAGCAGTACTTC
cdr3_aa: CSARSEYEQYF
d_call: NA
j_call: TRBJ2-7
clone_size: many
v_call: TRBV20-1

cdr3_nt: TGCGCCAGCAGTGAGTCTTTGGGACTAGTCACCTACGAGCAGTACTTC
cdr3_aa: CASSESLGLVTYEQYF
d_call: TRBD2
j_call: TRBJ2-7
clone_size: NA
v_call: TRBV10-2

cdr3_nt: TGTGCCAGCAGTCCAAGCCCCATCTGGGGGCCTAACTATGGCTACACCTTC
cdr3_aa: CASSPSPIWGPNYGYTF
d_call: NA
j_call: TRBJ1-2
clone_size: NA
v_call: TRBV27

cdr3_nt: TGTGCCAGCAGCTTTGACGGGGGCTTGGGAGAGACCCAGTACTTC
cdr3_aa: CASSFDGGLGETQYF
d_call: NA
j_call: TRBJ2-5
clone_size: NA
v_call: TRBV5-6

cdr3_nt: TGCAGCGTCAGGGGGATTTCTGGAAACACCATATATTTT
cdr3_aa: CSVRGISGNTIYF
d_call: TRBD1
j_call: TRBJ1-3
clone_size: NA
v_call: TRBV29-1

cdr3_nt: TGTGCCAGCAGCCCCGGGACAGGGAAATGGGAGCAGTACTTC
cdr3_aa: CASSPGTGKWEQYF
d_call: TRBD1
j_call: TRBJ2-7
clone_size: NA
v_call: TRBV7-2

cdr3_nt: TGTGCCAGCAGCCCCCGTGACAGTATTCAGCCCCAGCATTTT
cdr3_aa: CASSPRDSIQPQHF
d_call: NA
j_call: TRBJ1-5
clone_size: once
v_call: TRBV9

cdr3_nt: TGTGCCAGCAGTTTATCGGGGCAGGGAGGATCCTACGAGCAGTACTTC
cdr3_aa: CASSLSGQGGSYEQYF
d_call: NA
j_call: TRBJ2-7
clone_size: NA
v_call: TRBV27

cdr3_nt: TGTGCCATTGGGGGGGTTTACAACAATGAGCAGTTCTTC
cdr3_aa: CAIGGVYNNEQFF
d_call: TRBD2
j_call: TRBJ2-1
clone_size: NA
v_call: TRBV25-1

cdr3_nt: TGTGCCAGCAGCTTAGGTCCCGGGGGTGTCAATGGCTACACCTTC
cdr3_aa: CASSLGPGGVNGYTF
d_call: NA
j_call: TRBJ1-2
clone_size: NA
v_call: TRBV7-9

cdr3_nt: TGTGCCAGCAGTTTATTAACAGGCACAGATACGCAGTATTTT
cdr3_aa: CASSLLTGTDTQYF
d_call: NA
j_call: TRBJ2-3
clone_size: once
v_call: TRBV28

cdr3_nt: TGTGCCAGCAGTCAGGGAATCGGCTATGGCTACACCTTC
cdr3_aa: CASSQGIGYGYTF
d_call: NA
j_call: TRBJ1-2
clone_size: NA
v_call: TRBV25-1

cdr3_nt: TGTGCCAGCAGCTTGGCCGGTAATTCACCCCTCCACTTT
cdr3_aa: CASSLAGNSPLHF
d_call: NA
j_call: TRBJ1-6
clone_size: NA
v_call: TRBV5-5

cdr3_nt: TGTGCCAGCAATCGGGGGGACACCGGGGAGCTGTTTTTT
cdr3_aa: CASNRGDTGELFF
d_call: TRBD2
j_call: TRBJ2-2
clone_size: NA
v_call: TRBV28

cdr3_nt: TGTGCCAGCAGCTTGGGGGGACCAAGCACAGATACGCAGTATTTT
cdr3_aa: CASSLGGPSTDTQYF
d_call: NA
j_call: TRBJ2-3
clone_size: NA
v_call: TRBV5-4